Following are 25 T cell receptor beta chains from one sample sequenced in a study of PD-1 blockade in classical Hodgkin lymphoma. The sample's time point: cycle 4 day 1 (C4D1), after around six weeks of nivolumab. All trial patients relapsed after autologous stem cell transplantation. Thawed PBMCs underwent magnetic negative selection to yield purified CD4+ T cells. Some clones are missing from TCRdb's copy, which holds only in-frame ones; the method was immunoSEQ multiplex PCR. The sample holds tens of thousands of clones, more than 70% seen once. Sequenced here: CD4+ T cells from blood, sampled before the fourth cycle of nivolumab. The receptors shown here come from a human donor with classical Hodgkin lymphoma.

This chain links TRBV2 with TRBJ1-1; TRBD1 matches at 7 bases. Germline values: CDR1 SNHLY, CDR2 FYNNEI. The V and J ends lost 5 bases and 1 base, in that order; junction bases with no gene match: 7. This CDR3 is built from 15 residues. CDR3 nucleotide sequence: TGTGCCAGCAGTCCGACAGGGAAGGGGAACACTGAAGCTTTCTTT. It yields the protein CASSPTGKGNTEAFF.

The CDR3 here is CAWAGLAGAVQYF. The DNA of the CDR3 is TGTGCCTGGGCCGGACTAGCGGGAGCAGTGCAGTACTTC. J is TRBJ2-7 and V is TRBV30, with 13 bases identical to TRBD2. This CDR3 is built from 13 residues. The J segment lost 9 bases and the V segment lost 5 bases, leaving 7 bases of the junction unmatched. The germline V gene has CDR1 GTSNPN and CDR2 SVGIG (reference sequence).

The chain employs TRBV5-1 and TRBJ2-2, with D possibly being TRBD1 (6 bases). Trimming took off 4 bases at V and 4 bases at J, with 14 bases between the two ends. Germline-derived CDR1 and CDR2 are SGHRS and YFSETQ. CDR3 length: 15 residues. Here the CDR3 reads CASSARQGSTGELFF. CDR3 coding DNA: TGCGCCAGCAGCGCCCGCCAGGGGAGCACCGGGGAGCTGTTTTTT.

There are a few counts of this clone. The CDR3 sequence: CASSLAGRRTEAFF. CDR3 nucleotides: TGTGCCAGCAGCTTGGCCGGCAGGCGTACTGAAGCTTTCTTT. This chain connects TRBV5-4 to TRBJ1-1; D ambiguous. The CDR3 length is 14 residues. Germline V gives CDR1 SGHNT, CDR2 YYREEE (reference sequence). V dropped 0 bases and J dropped 5 bases, with 11 bases sitting between them. Full variable domain (missing parts from reference TRBV5-4 and TRBJ1-1): ETGVTQSPTHLIKTRGQQVTLRCSSQSGHNTVSWYQQALGQGPQFIFQYYREEENGRGNFPPRFSGLQFPNYSSELNVNALELDDSALYLCASSLAGRRTEAFFGQGTRLTVV.

V usage is TRBV5-1 and J usage is TRBJ1-3; no definite D call. Germline V gene data show CDR1 as SGHRS and CDR2 as YFSETQ. Trimming shortened V by 4 bases and J by 0 bases, and 14 bases separated the two germline ends. CDR3 length: 16 amino acids. The CDR3 coding sequence is TGCGCCAGCAGCAACAATCCGGGGAACTCTGGAAACACCATATATTTT. It codes for CASSNNPGNSGNTIYF.

The V call is TRBV19, the J call TRBJ1-1; D call uncertain. Germline assignment: CDR1 LNHDA and CDR2 SQIVND (reference sequence). Trimming removed 7 bases from V and 2 bases from J, with 14 bases in between. The CDR3 runs to 14 residues. CDR3 amino acids: CASTATTLNTEAFF. The CDR3 coding sequence is TGTGCCAGTACCGCGACCACTCTCAACACTGAAGCTTTCTTT.

This chain joins TRBV5-5 and TRBJ2-7, with TRBD2 matching 14 bases. V shed 6 bases, J shed 6 bases, and the junction held 5 bases outside the gene matches. Per germline, CDR1 SGHKS and CDR2 YYEKEE (reference sequence). The CDR3 runs 14 residues. The CDR3 loop reads CASIGGLAGVEQYF. CDR3 bases: TGTGCCAGCATCGGGGGACTAGCGGGAGTCGAGCAGTACTTC.

The rearrangement uses TRBV28 and TRBJ1-5, with D maybe TRBD1 (5 bases). V was shortened by 10 bases and J by 1 base, with 11 bases between the two germline ends. From germline, CDR1 is MDHEN and CDR2 SYDVKM. The CDR3 totals 13 residues. The CDR3, as DNA: TGTGCCACGGGGGGTTACAGCAATCAGCCCCAGCATTTT. It translates to CATGGYSNQPQHF. Full variable domain (remainder filled in from reference TRBV28 and TRBJ1-5): DVKVTQSSRYLVKRTGEKVFLECVQDMDHENMFWYRQDPGLGLRLIYFSYDVKMKEKGDIPEGYSVSREKKERFSLILESASTNQTSMYLCATGGYSNQPQHFGDGTRLSIL.

The chain carries TRBV28 and TRBJ2-5; 14 nucleotides align to TRBD2. TRBJ2-7 explains the end of the DNA better; the J call may be wrong. Germline CDR1 reads MDHEN; CDR2 reads SYDVKM. The CDR3 is 14 residues long. CDR3 nucleotide sequence: TGTGCCAGCTCGACTAGCGGGAGGGTGTACGAGCAGTACTTC. Amino acid sequence: CASSTSGRVYEQYF.

The chain carries TRBV6-1 and TRBJ1-2; D gene uncertain. Germline lookup yields CDR1 MNHNS and CDR2 SASEGT. V was shortened by 3 bases and J by 3 bases, with 8 bases between the two germline ends. The CDR3 is 13 residues long. CDR3 nucleotides: TGTGCCAGCAGTGAGTATAGGGACTATGGCTACACCTTC. The encoded protein is CASSEYRDYGYTF.

The J gene is TRBJ1-4, the V gene TRBV6-1; weak D call: TRBD1 (5 bases). Per the germline V gene, CDR1 is MNHNS and CDR2 is SASEGT. Trimming took off 6 bases at V and 4 bases at J, with 12 bases between the two ends. The CDR3 length is 14 residues. CDR3 coding DNA: TGTGCCAGCAGGGGGGACTTCTATAATGAAAAACTGTTTTTT. Its translation is CASRGDFYNEKLFF.

The J gene is TRBJ1-2, the V gene TRBV19; possibly TRBD1 for D (6 bases). Germline V lookup: CDR1 LNHDA, CDR2 SQIVND (reference sequence). CDR3 size: 12 residues. Trimming pared 11 bases from V and 3 bases from J, leaving 13 bases between. CDR3 residues: CAGRTADYGYTF. CDR3 DNA: TGTGCCGGGAGGACAGCGGACTATGGCTACACCTTC.

The chain employs TRBV7-2 and TRBJ2-7; a possible D gene is TRBD1 (5 bases). The CDR3 runs to 14 residues. Germline V CDR1 and CDR2: SGHTA, FQGNSA. The germline V and J ends were trimmed by 1 base and 4 bases, with 11 bases remaining between them. The CDR3 is CASSLVGQGYEQYF. CDR3 bases: TGTGCCAGCAGCTTAGTCGGCCAGGGATACGAGCAGTACTTC.

This chain links TRBV9 with TRBJ2-3; D not certain. CDR3 size: 14 residues. Germline V CDR1 and CDR2: SGDLS, YYNGEE. The germline V and J ends were trimmed by 0 bases and 5 bases, with 10 bases remaining between them. Here the CDR3 reads CASSVDLGRDTQYF. The CDR3, as DNA: TGTGCCAGCAGCGTAGATCTGGGTCGAGATACGCAGTATTTT.

CDR3 region: CASSGGQGSNQPQHF. CDR3 coding DNA: TGTGCCAGCAGCGGGGGACAGGGGAGCAATCAGCCCCAGCATTTT. The chain has TRBV2 and TRBJ1-5, with 10 positions matching TRBD1. The CDR3 length is 15 residues. J lost 1 base, V lost 6 bases, and 3 bases had no gene match. Germline V gives CDR1 SNHLY, CDR2 FYNNEI.

J is TRBJ1-1 and V is TRBV19; D is possibly TRBD1 (5 bases). The CDR3 is made up of 15 amino acids. Deletions cut 4 bases from V and 2 bases from J, with 14 bases between. The V gene's germline CDR1 is LNHDA and CDR2 SQIVND (reference sequence). The DNA for the CDR3 is TGTGCCAGTAGTAGGTTCGGGGGGACCAACACTGAAGCTTTCTTT. Its translation: CASSRFGGTNTEAFF.

The chain couples TRBV2 to TRBJ2-1, with D perhaps matching TRBD2 (6 bases). Germline CDR1 SNHLY, CDR2 FYNNEI. The CDR3 contains 14 residues. The germline V and J ends were trimmed by 8 bases and 7 bases, with 18 bases remaining between them. The CDR3 region has the DNA TGTGCCAGCGGAACGGGACTCCGAGGAAATGAGCAGTTCTTC. Translation gives CASGTGLRGNEQFF. The whole variable domain, filled in from reference TRBV2 and TRBJ2-1, reads EPEVTQTPSHQVTQMGQEVILRCVPISNHLYFYWYRQILGQKVEFLVSFYNNEISEKSEIFDDQFSVERPDGSNFTLKIRSTKLEDSAMYFCASGTGLRGNEQFFGPGTRLTVL.

The chain links TRBV6-6 to TRBJ1-2; D is unresolved. The CDR3 covers 14 residues. Germline CDR1 MNHNY, CDR2 SVGAGI (reference sequence). Trimming removed 2 bases from V and 8 bases from J, with 15 bases in between. The CDR3 DNA sequence: TGTGCCAGCAGTTACCGGGCCCCAGGTCAAGGCTACACCTTC. Translating it yields CASSYRAPGQGYTF.

This clone was recorded a few times. The rearrangement joins TRBV5-4 to TRBJ2-7, with 11 bases fitting TRBD2. This CDR3 has 16 amino acids. Germline V gene lookup returns CDR1 SGHNT and CDR2 YYREEE (reference sequence). V lost 2 bases and J lost 4; bases outside the gene matches: 8. As DNA, the CDR3 is TGTGCCAGCAGCTTTGGGACTAGCGGAGGGAAATACGAGCAGTACTTC. It encodes CASSFGTSGGKYEQYF.

The chain combines TRBV19 with TRBJ2-7; 11 nucleotides line up with TRBD1. Per the germline V gene, CDR1 is LNHDA and CDR2 is SQIVND (reference sequence). The V gene end was trimmed by 5 bases and the J gene end by 3 bases; junction bases not matched to a gene: 9. The CDR3 covers 16 residues. The CDR3 is CASSPPPGQGDYEQYF. The CDR3 DNA sequence: TGTGCCAGTAGTCCCCCCCCGGGACAGGGGGACTACGAGCAGTACTTC. The whole variable domain, filled in from reference TRBV19 and TRBJ2-7, reads DGGITQSPKYLFRKEGQNVTLSCEQNLNHDAMYWYRQDPGQGLRLIYYSQIVNDFQKGDIAEGYSVSREKKESFPLTVTSAQKNPTAFYLCASSPPPGQGDYEQYFGPGTRLTVT.

The genes are TRBV7-2 and TRBJ1-2; the D gene is possibly TRBD1 (5 bases). The CDR3 consists of 17 residues. V dropped 5 bases and J dropped 0 bases, with 19 bases sitting between them. Looked up from germline, CDR1 is SGHTA and CDR2 is FQGNSA. The CDR3 reads CASSRAFMGEANYGYTF. In nucleotides, the CDR3 is TGTGCCAGCAGCCGTGCGTTTATGGGGGAAGCTAACTATGGCTACACCTTC.

This chain links TRBV18 with TRBJ2-3; D possibly corresponds to TRBD1 (5 bases). Germline V gene sequence: CDR1 KGHSH, CDR2 LQKENI. Trimming removed 5 bases from V and 0 bases from J, with 9 bases in between. The CDR3 runs 14 residues. The CDR3 nucleotides are TGTGCCAGCTCAGGCCGACAGAGCACAGATACGCAGTATTTT. Amino acids: CASSGRQSTDTQYF.

The chain is built from TRBV7-2 and TRBJ2-5; D is unresolved. Between the trimmed V and J ends, which lost 0 bases and 2 bases, there was a span of 7 bases. The CDR3 contains 14 residues. Per the germline V gene, CDR1 is SGHTA and CDR2 is FQGNSA. The DNA of the CDR3 is TGTGCCAGCAGCTTAGCGGCAGTACAAGAGACCCAGTACTTC. It is translated as CASSLAAVQETQYF.

This rearrangement joins TRBV19 to TRBJ2-5; 10 bases agree with TRBD1. The V gene's germline CDR1 is LNHDA and CDR2 SQIVND (reference sequence). V shed 4 bases and J 5 bases; nucleotides not matched to a gene: 7. This CDR3 spans 15 amino acids. This CDR3 is CASSNRDRGFETQYF. Here the CDR3 DNA reads TGTGCCAGTAGTAACCGGGACAGGGGATTCGAGACCCAGTACTTC.

The chain employs TRBV5-1 and TRBJ2-1, with 8 bases matching TRBD1. Germline lookup yields CDR1 SGHRS and CDR2 YFSETQ. J was trimmed by 9 bases and V by 4 bases; bases with no gene match: 12. The CDR3 covers 15 residues. This CDR3 reads CASSPRDRGITEQFF. In nucleotides, the CDR3 is TGCGCCAGCAGCCCGCGTGACAGGGGAATTACTGAGCAGTTCTTC.